This section outlines one TCR beta chain sequence together with its context. Its antigen is not identified. This entry comes from a study of CD8+ T cells in alopecia areata. Findings of the study overall: With patients, TCR sharing proved less clear than in mice, a difference possibly related to HLA. Lesional scalp exceeded normal scalp in clonality, especially in alopecia totalis/universalis. Tissue-resident alphabeta T cells belonging to normal skin likewise get sequenced within scalp specimens.

The CDR3 sequence is 12 residues long. Germline CDR1 LNHDA, CDR2 SQIVND (reference sequence). Between the trimmed V and J ends, which lost 7 bases and 3 bases, there was a span of 9 bases. Alopecia areata patients gave lesional scalp punch biopsies and peripheral blood samples. Reverse transcription of extracted RNA yielded cDNA, which provided the sequencing template. Assay used: immunoSEQ multiplex PCR; TCRdb lists only in-frame clones, some missing. The sample records roughly 5,700 clones, over 50% being singletons. The receptor was isolated from a human donor with alopecia areata. The specimen was skin. V is TRBV19 and J is TRBJ1-2; D is ambiguous. For the CDR3, the DNA is TGTGCCAGTACCCCAGACTACTATGGCTACACCTTC. As protein: CASTPDYYGYTF. Full variable domain (rest looked up from reference TRBV19 and TRBJ1-2): DGGITQSPKYLFRKEGQNVTLSCEQNLNHDAMYWYRQDPGQGLRLIYYSQIVNDFQKGDIAEGYSVSREKKESFPLTVTSAQKNPTAFYLCASTPDYYGYTFGSGTRLTVV.